The 18 T cell receptor beta chains below all came from one sample that was sequenced in a study of T-cell reconstitution after alpha-beta-depleted transplantation in children. Unique molecular identifiers were used to barcode this TCRbeta library. TCRdb re-derived calls from the PCR reads in MiXCR, one entry per CDR3 protein. The table shows hundreds of thousands of distinct CDR3 sequences, with about a tenth occurring only once. The specimen was PBMCs, collected before TCRalphabeta/CD19-depleted stem cell transplant. Receptor source: a child younger than two with acute myeloid leukemia, due to receive a stem cell transplant.

This clonotype was counted ten times or more. V is TRBV12-3 or TRBV12-4 and J is TRBJ2-3; D might be TRBD1 or TRBD2, each matching 6 bases. Trimming cost V 1 base and J 2 bases, with 10 bases left between them. The CDR3 is 15 residues long. The DNA for the CDR3 is TGTGCCAGCAGTTTAGAGGGGGGCCACACAGATACGCAGTATTTT. This translates into CASSLEGGHTDTQYF.

As for this clonotype: A much bigger clone sits one base away, suggesting this may be a read error. The CDR3 region has the DNA TGCAACGTTGAAAGTGCGAACACCGGGGAGCTGTTTTTT. This gives the protein CNVESANTGELFF. V is TRBV29-1 and J is TRBJ2-2; D is unresolved. From germline, CDR1 is SQVTM and CDR2 ANQGSEA. The CDR3 consists of 13 residues.

This clonotype was counted at least ten times. The chain links TRBV4-1 to TRBJ2-1; 12 nucleotides agree with TRBD2. J was trimmed by 5 bases and V by 1 base; bases with no gene match: 12. Germline assignment: CDR1 MGHRA and CDR2 YSYEKL. This CDR3 is 19 amino acids long. CDR3 sequence reads: CASSQGPLAGGPVNNEQFF. Written as DNA, the CDR3 is TGCGCCAGCAGCCAAGGTCCCCTAGCGGGAGGGCCAGTCAACAATGAGCAGTTCTTC.

This clonotype was seen at least ten times. The chain couples TRBV27 to TRBJ2-2; tentatively, D is TRBD2 (6 bases). V shed 0 bases and J shed 6 bases, with 11 bases lying between them. CDR1 and CDR2 from the germline V gene are MNHEY and SMNVEV (reference sequence). There are 15 residues in the CDR3. CDR3 region: CASSLSGRNSGELFF. The CDR3 DNA reads TGTGCCAGCAGTTTATCAGGGAGGAATTCCGGGGAGCTGTTTTTT.

This clonotype came up many times. CDR3 nucleotide sequence: TGCAGTGCCCGGACTGCCTCTAGCACAGATACGCAGTATTTT. The encoded protein is CSARTASSTDTQYF. The V call is TRBV20-1, the J call TRBJ2-3, with TRBD2 as a possible D gene (5 bases). Germline lookup yields CDR1 DFQATT and CDR2 SNEGSKA (reference sequence). This CDR3 region has 14 residues. The ends were cut back, 6 bases at V and 0 bases at J, with 13 bases in the middle.

This clonotype was counted many times. V gene TRBV11-2 combines with J gene TRBJ1-1, with TRBD1 identical over 7 bases. V trimming: 5 bases; J trimming: 7 bases; junction bases outside the gene matches: 13. CDR3 length: 15 amino acids. Germline CDR1 is SGHAT and CDR2 is FQNNGV. The CDR3 here is CASSHRTGLLLEAFF. The DNA for the CDR3 is TGTGCCAGCAGCCACCGGACAGGTTTACTCCTTGAAGCTTTCTTT.

There are a few counts of this clonotype. This chain links TRBV20-1 with TRBJ2-1; D is ambiguous. Germline-derived CDR1 and CDR2 are DFQATT and SNEGSKA (reference sequence). The CDR3 length is 10 residues. With 6 bases removed from V and 7 bases from J, the gap between germline ends came to 7 bases. The DNA for the CDR3 is TGCAGTGCAAGCTTTAATGAGCAGTTCTTC. Its protein product is CSASFNEQFF.

V and J are TRBV5-5 and TRBJ2-2, with a weak D call TRBD2 (5 bases). V was cut by 9 bases and J by 6 bases, with 18 bases left in between. Looked up from germline, CDR1 is SGHKS and CDR2 is YYEKEE (reference sequence). The CDR3 spans 14 residues. CDR3 amino acids: CAIGPASLSGELFF. CDR3 DNA: TGTGCCATCGGCCCCGCTAGCCTATCCGGGGAGCTGTTTTTT.

Ten or more counts support this clonotype. The chain links TRBV5-4 to TRBJ2-7; D is undetermined. This CDR3 has 14 residues. V lost 0 bases and J lost 0, with 7 bases in between. Germline CDR1 is SGHNT and CDR2 is YYREEE (reference sequence). This CDR3 is CASSLDFRSYEQYF. CDR3 sequence (DNA): TGTGCCAGCAGCTTGGATTTTCGCTCCTACGAGCAGTACTTC.

This clonotype was observed many times. V is TRBV12-3 or TRBV12-4 and J is TRBJ2-5; D is unclear. Trimming pared 4 bases from V and 0 bases from J, leaving 3 bases between. The length of the CDR3 is 12 residues. CDR3 in DNA: TGTGCCAGCAGTTCCTACCAAGAGACCCAGTACTTC. Its translation: CASSSYQETQYF.

The V and J genes are TRBV12-3 or TRBV12-4 and TRBJ2-3, with 8 bases lining up with TRBD2. J lost 2 bases, V lost 10 bases, and 8 bases had no gene match. CDR3 length: 14 residues. DNA for the CDR3: TGTGCCACCCTTTCCGGGGGGGCCACAGATACGCAGTATTTT. This translates into CATLSGGATDTQYF.

This clonotype was picked up many times. This chain links TRBV29-1 with TRBJ1-2; 8 bases agree with TRBD1. This CDR3 is built from 12 residues. V was pared by 5 bases and J by 8 bases, with 7 bases of the junction left unmatched. Germline assignment: CDR1 SQVTM and CDR2 ANQGSEA. The CDR3 DNA sequence: TGCAGCGTTCGGGACGACAGGGGCGGCTACACCTTC. Amino acid sequence: CSVRDDRGGYTF. Together with reference TRBV29-1 and TRBJ1-2, the CDR3 gives the full variable domain: SAVISQKPSRDICQRGTSLTIQCQVDSQVTMMFWYRQQPGQSLTLIATANQGSEATYESGFVIDKFPISRPNLTFSTLTVSNMSPEDSSIYLCSVRDDRGGYTFGSGTRLTVV.

The chain employs TRBV28 and TRBJ2-6; D unclear. Trimming stripped 4 bases from V and 1 base from J, with 5 bases between. The CDR3 length is 14 residues. In germline, CDR1 is MDHEN, CDR2 SYDVKM. In DNA form, the CDR3 reads TGTGCCAGCAGTTCGGGTTCTGGGGCCAACGTCCTGACTTTC. As protein: CASSSGSGANVLTF.

Notes on this clonotype: A clone one base away is much larger, so this may be a read error. The chain is built from TRBV7-2 and TRBJ1-3; 10 bases line up with TRBD1. Germline trimming cut 9 bases from V and 7 bases from J; bases unmatched to any gene: 6. The germline V gene encodes CDR1 SGHTA and CDR2 FQGNSA. CDR3 length equals 13 residues. The CDR3 DNA sequence: TGTGCCAGGAGCGGGGGACAGGGGAACACCATATATTTT. It is translated as CARSGGQGNTIYF.

This clonotype was counted at least ten times. The chain uses TRBV3-1 and TRBJ2-3; a possible D gene is TRBD1 (5 bases). The CDR3 totals 16 residues. Per germline, CDR1 LGHDT and CDR2 YNNKEL (reference sequence). Deletions cut 0 bases from V and 3 bases from J, with 13 bases between. The CDR3 reads CASSQDPGFGTDTQYF. CDR3 sequence (DNA): TGTGCCAGCAGCCAAGATCCAGGGTTTGGTACAGATACGCAGTATTTT.

This chain links TRBV6-1 with TRBJ2-1; D may match TRBD1 or TRBD2 (8 bases each). Germline V gene lookup returns CDR1 MNHNS and CDR2 SASEGT. This CDR3 contains 14 residues. V was clipped by 6 bases and J by 7 bases, with 16 bases between them. The chain's CDR3 is CASRQGASGNEQFF. The CDR3 nucleotides read TGTGCCAGCAGGCAGGGGGCTAGCGGGAATGAGCAGTTCTTC.

The chain recombines TRBV18 with TRBJ2-7; a possible D gene is TRBD2 (6 bases). CDR1 is KGHSH, CDR2 LQKENI, per germline. V gave up 3 bases and J gave up 0 bases, with 12 bases separating them. The CDR3 is 15 residues long. The CDR3 DNA is TGTGCCAGCTCACCGGTTAGCGGAGTCTCCTACGAGCAGTACTTC. This encodes CASSPVSGVSYEQYF.

There are many counts of this clonotype. V usage is TRBV6-5 and J usage is TRBJ1-5; no clear D gene. CDR1 and CDR2 (germline): MNHEY, SVGAGI. V dropped 3 bases and J dropped 6 bases, with 12 bases sitting between them. The CDR3 length is 14 residues. CDR3 sequence reads: CASSYSGMAQPQHF. As DNA, the CDR3 is TGTGCCAGCAGTTATTCGGGGATGGCTCAGCCCCAGCATTTT.